This TCR beta chain was sequenced for a study of blood T cell repertoires in COVID-19. V dropped 6 bases and J dropped 7 bases, with 18 bases sitting between them. Germline loops: CDR1 MNHEY, CDR2 SVGAGI. CDR3 length: 14 amino acids. Authors' processing steps: Estimation of nucleated cell counts relied on the amplification of reference gene primers. Here immunoSEQ multiplex PCR was the method, and the copy in TCRdb shows in-frame clones only, minus some. V, J and clone size reflect that table, while D and trimming were determined from the DNA. The table has nearly 350,000 clones, about 93% seen once. This clonotype was sampled from a young woman who had recovered from COVID-19. Sequencing was done on a sample of peripheral blood. The chain has TRBV6-5 and TRBJ2-5; perhaps TRBD2 as D (5 bases). The chain's CDR3 is CASSRQEASGTQYF. CDR3 sequence (DNA): TGTGCCAGCAGCCGTCAGGAGGCGTCGGGGACCCAGTACTTC.